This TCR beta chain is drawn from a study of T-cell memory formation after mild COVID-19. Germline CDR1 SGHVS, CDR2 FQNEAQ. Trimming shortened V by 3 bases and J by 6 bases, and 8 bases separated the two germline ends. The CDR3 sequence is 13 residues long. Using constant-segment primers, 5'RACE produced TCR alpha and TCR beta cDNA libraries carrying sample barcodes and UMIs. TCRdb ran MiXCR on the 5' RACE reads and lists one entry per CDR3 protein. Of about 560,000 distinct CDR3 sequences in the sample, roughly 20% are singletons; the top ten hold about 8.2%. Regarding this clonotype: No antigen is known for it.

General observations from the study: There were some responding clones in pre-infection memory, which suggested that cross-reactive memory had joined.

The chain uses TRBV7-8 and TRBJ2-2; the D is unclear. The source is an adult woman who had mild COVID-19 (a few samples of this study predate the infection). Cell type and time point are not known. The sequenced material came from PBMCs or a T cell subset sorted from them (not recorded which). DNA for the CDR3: TGTGCCAGCAGCTTGACTGTGGCCGGGGAGCTGTTTTTT. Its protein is CASSLTVAGELFF.